Reported below is one T cell receptor (beta chain). The sample originates from a study of blood T cell repertoires in COVID-19. In the study overall: COVID-19 samples from acute and convalescent phases originated in the United States, Italy and Spain.

As handled by the study authors: The assay estimated nucleated cells by amplifying reference gene primers. Assay used: immunoSEQ multiplex PCR; TCRdb lists only in-frame clones, some missing. For V, J and clone size, that table is used; D and trimming come from the DNA. The sample consists of approximately 230,000 clones, roughly three quarters of them appearing once. Specimen: peripheral blood. The receptor comes from a woman between 40 and 55 years old with active or convalescent COVID-19.

The CDR3: CASSSGQENSPLHF. The CDR3 DNA reads as TGTGCCAGCAGTTCCGGACAGGAAAATTCACCCCTCCACTTT. This chain uses TRBV27 with TRBJ1-6; 7 bases are a match to TRBD1. V lost 4 bases to trimming and J lost 7 bases; unmatched junction nucleotides: 4. The germline V gene encodes CDR1 MNHEY and CDR2 SMNVEV (reference sequence). The CDR3 runs 14 residues.